The 9 T cell receptor beta chains in this list originate from one sample, sequenced in a study of identifying expanded T cells in peripheral blood (dated by TCRdb to between 2018 and 2021). The receptor library was made with the immunoSEQ multiplex PCR assay. TCRdb mirrors the immuneACCESS table, restricted to in-frame sequences. Some clones are absent from its copies; in checked studies, under half trace to an unresolved V gene, and the reason for the others is unknown. Here the sample has approximately 130,000 clones; 75% to 90% occur a single time. 8.4% of the sample comes from the top ten. Sample: blood. The receptors come from a person aged 18 to 75 in good health.

The chain combines TRBV2 with TRBJ2-7; D might be TRBD1 (6 bases). V lost 5 bases, J lost 2 bases, and 16 bases lay in between. The CDR3 length is 15 residues. The V gene's germline CDR1 is SNHLY and CDR2 FYNNEI. The CDR3 protein is CASSTPGHKTYEQYF. The CDR3 nucleotides read TGTGCCAGCAGTACCCCGGGACACAAAACCTACGAGCAGTACTTC.

The rearrangement uses TRBV30 and TRBJ1-1; no definite D call. V lost 4 bases and J 5 bases, leaving 11 bases between the germline ends. The germline gives CDR1 GTSNPN, CDR2 SVGIG (reference sequence). This CDR3 has 12 amino acids. The CDR3 region is CAWTALTTEAFF. The CDR3 nucleotides are TGTGCCTGGACCGCCCTTACGACTGAAGCTTTCTTT.

CDR3 amino acids: CASSLAGANRAYNEQFF. CDR3 bases: TGTGCCAGCAGCTTAGCAGGAGCTAATAGGGCCTACAATGAGCAGTTCTTC. This chain links TRBV7-2 with TRBJ2-1; D uncertain. V lost 0 bases, J lost 2 bases, and 14 bases lay in between. The CDR3 has 17 residues. CDR1 and CDR2 (germline): SGHTA, FQGNSA.

The rearrangement joins TRBV5-1 to TRBJ2-7; TRBD2 is a possible D gene (7 bases). The CDR3 consists of 14 residues. CDR1 and CDR2 (germline): SGHRS, YFSETQ. V was clipped by 0 bases and J by 2 bases, with 9 bases between them. DNA of the CDR3: TGCGCCAGCAGCTTGGCGGGGGGCCCCTACGAGCAGTACTTC. This sequence encodes CASSLAGGPYEQYF.

The chain recombines TRBV6-1 with TRBJ1-5, with a tentative D call TRBD1 (6 bases). The V end was cut by 10 bases, the J end by 0 bases, with 16 bases between. Germline CDR1 is MNHNS and CDR2 is SASEGT. This CDR3 spans 15 amino acids. The CDR3 DNA is TGTGCCACCGAGGGGGGCCGCTATAGCAATCAGCCCCAGCATTTT. Translating it yields CATEGGRYSNQPQHF.

The chain uses TRBV10-1 and TRBJ1-1, with 8 bases identical to TRBD1. Germline CDR1 reads WNHNN; CDR2 reads SYGVQD (reference sequence). The junction had 13 bases not matched to a gene; V was cut back by 3 bases and J by 4 bases. This CDR3 comprises 17 residues. The CDR3 nucleotides are TGCGCCAGCAGTGATTCACCCCAGGGGGCCGGGAGCACTGAAGCTTTCTTT. This translates into CASSDSPQGAGSTEAFF.

CDR3 amino acids: CASSQGHIGPYNEQFF. The CDR3 DNA reads TGCGCCAGCAGCCAAGGACACATTGGCCCCTACAATGAGCAGTTCTTC. The chain carries TRBV4-1 and TRBJ2-1; D is unclear. This CDR3 comprises 16 residues. Germline loops: CDR1 MGHRA, CDR2 YSYEKL. Trimming stripped 1 base from V and 2 bases from J, with 12 bases between.

This clone was seen a few times. The chain joins TRBV19 to TRBJ1-3; D is unresolved. V gave up 5 bases and J gave up 3 bases, with 17 bases separating them. Germline assignment: CDR1 LNHDA and CDR2 SQIVND (reference sequence). The CDR3 runs to 16 residues. Here the CDR3 reads CASSFLTQARGNTIYF. Here the CDR3 DNA reads TGTGCCAGTAGTTTCCTGACCCAGGCGCGTGGAAACACCATATATTTT.

Regarding this clone: The sample has other DNA sequences that encode this CDR3 too. The V and J genes are TRBV28 and TRBJ1-5; no clear D. Germline CDR1 reads MDHEN; CDR2 reads SYDVKM. V was cut by 1 base and J by 3 bases, with 7 bases left in between. This CDR3 is 14 amino acids long. CDR3 in amino acids: CASSLLGSNQPQHF. CDR3 nucleotide sequence: TGTGCCAGCAGTTTATTGGGTTCCAATCAGCCCCAGCATTTT.